These 26 T cell receptor beta chains were all obtained from the same sample, sequenced in a study of identifying expanded T cells in peripheral blood. Some clones are missing from TCRdb's copy, which holds only in-frame ones; the method was immunoSEQ multiplex PCR. The table shows 60,000 to 80,000 clones, with about nine tenths occurring only once. The sequenced sample was blood. All receptors derive from a person aged 18 to 75 in good health.

This chain links TRBV5-6 with TRBJ1-2, with TRBD1 matching over 8 bases. The CDR3 totals 14 residues. V lost 2 bases to trimming and J lost 8 bases; unmatched junction nucleotides: 8. CDR1 is SGHDT, CDR2 YYEEEE, per germline. In DNA, the CDR3 is TGTGCCAGCAGCTTAGAGCAGGGGGCCCGGGGCTACACCTTC. This encodes CASSLEQGARGYTF.

J is TRBJ1-2 and V is TRBV27; TRBD1 is a possible D gene (6 bases). The ends were cut back, 3 bases at V and 6 bases at J, with 20 bases in the middle. The CDR3 runs 16 residues. CDR1 and CDR2 from the germline V gene are MNHEY and SMNVEV (reference sequence). CDR3 nucleotides: TGTGCCAGCAGTTTCCTCGGACAGCCTGGAACCGATGGCTACACCTTC. It specifies CASSFLGQPGTDGYTF.

This clone showed up just a few times. V gene TRBV18 combines with J gene TRBJ1-2, with D possibly TRBD1 on 5 matching bases. V was trimmed by 1 base and J by 6 bases, leaving 9 bases between them. CDR1 and CDR2 (germline): KGHSH, LQKENI. This CDR3 is built from 13 residues. CDR3 bases: TGTGCCAGCTCACCACAGGGGTTTGATGGCTACACCTTC. Amino acids: CASSPQGFDGYTF.

The chain employs TRBV4-1 and TRBJ2-2, with D possibly TRBD1 on 6 matching bases. Germline V CDR1 and CDR2: MGHRA, YSYEKL. The CDR3 runs to 20 residues. V was pared by 6 bases and J by 6 bases, with 32 bases between. CDR3: CASRTLVRDTGHLGSGELFF. The CDR3 DNA follows: TGCGCCAGCAGAACCCTGGTCCGGGACACTGGACATTTGGGGTCCGGGGAGCTGTTTTTT.

The V and J genes are TRBV28 and TRBJ2-4; 15 bases line up with TRBD2. The CDR3 loop spans 19 amino acids. In germline, CDR1 is MDHEN, CDR2 SYDVKM. The ends lost 2 bases at V and 3 bases at J; junction bases unmatched: 8. The CDR3 region has the DNA TGTGCCAGCAGTTTAGACCCCCGGACTAGCGGGAGGGACAAAAACATTCAGTACTTC. This encodes CASSLDPRTSGRDKNIQYF.

This chain links TRBV28 with TRBJ2-3; TRBD2 might be the D (6 bases). V shed 3 bases and J shed 2 bases, with 9 bases lying between them. This CDR3 is built from 14 residues. Germline loops: CDR1 MDHEN, CDR2 SYDVKM. CDR3 DNA: TGTGCCAGCAGTTTCGGGCGGGACACAGATACGCAGTATTTT. Encoded protein: CASSFGRDTDTQYF.

The rearrangement links TRBV30 to TRBJ1-6, with 11 bases matching TRBD1. In germline, CDR1 is GTSNPN, CDR2 SVGIG (reference sequence). Germline trimming cut 1 base from V and 11 bases from J; bases unmatched to any gene: 4. This CDR3 contains 14 residues. This CDR3 is CAWSDGTGGTPLHF. CDR3 bases: TGTGCCTGGAGTGACGGGACAGGGGGGACACCCCTCCACTTT.

The rearrangement joins TRBV2 to TRBJ1-2; 7 bases align to TRBD1. Germline CDR1 reads SNHLY; CDR2 reads FYNNEI. There are 14 residues in the CDR3. V gave up 2 bases and J gave up 4 bases; unmatched junction bases: 4. This CDR3 reads CASSETGTAYGYTF. CDR3 DNA sequence: TGTGCCAGCAGTGAAACCGGGACAGCCTATGGCTACACCTTC.

The chain has TRBV29-1 and TRBJ2-3; 7 bases line up with TRBD1. The CDR3 has 12 residues. V shed 6 bases, J shed 3 bases, and the junction held 3 bases outside the gene matches. Per germline, CDR1 SQVTM and CDR2 ANQGSEA. CDR3 in amino acids: CSVRTGTDTQYF. The CDR3 DNA follows: TGCAGCGTGAGGACAGGTACAGATACGCAGTATTTT.

The chain recombines TRBV25-1 with TRBJ2-1; D uncertain. This CDR3 spans 15 amino acids. Germline CDR1 MGHDK, CDR2 SYGVNS. Trimming removed 1 base from V and 7 bases from J, with 14 bases in between. The CDR3 DNA is TGTGCCAGCAGTGAATCAGGACGGACCGGGAATGAGCAGTTCTTC. This sequence encodes CASSESGRTGNEQFF.

This clone was found once. The junction and the germline gene differ at one end; a read error may be behind it. Other DNA variants within this sample encode the same CDR3. The chain carries TRBV6-6 and TRBJ2-7, with 7 nucleotides matching TRBD2. The CDR3 runs to 14 residues. CDR1 MNHNY and CDR2 SVGAGI come from the germline V gene (reference sequence). This chain's CDR3 is CASSYGGGVHEQYF. In nucleotides, the CDR3 is TGTGCTAGCAGTTACGGGGGAGGGGTCCACGAGCAGTACTTC.

This rearrangement joins TRBV9 to TRBJ2-4; either TRBD1 or TRBD2 may supply D (5 bases each). The CDR3 runs 18 residues. Germline V gene sequence: CDR1 SGDLS, CDR2 YYNGEE. The germline V and J ends were trimmed by 2 bases and 3 bases, with 21 bases remaining between them. CDR3 protein: CASSVRVGLPSDKNIQYF. The CDR3 region has the DNA TGTGCCAGCAGCGTCAGGGTTGGACTTCCGTCGGACAAAAACATTCAGTACTTC.

The chain's CDR3 is CATSRDLTSLSTDTQYF. CDR3 nucleotides: TGTGCCACCAGCAGAGATTTGACAAGTCTTAGCACAGATACGCAGTATTTT. This rearrangement joins TRBV15 to TRBJ2-3; D is unresolved. The CDR3 has 17 amino acids. V was cut by 0 bases and J by 0 bases, with 13 bases left in between. Germline lookup yields CDR1 LNHNV and CDR2 YYDKDF (reference sequence).

The V and J genes are TRBV28 and TRBJ1-2, with a weak D call TRBD1 (5 bases). V gave up 2 bases and J gave up 6 bases, with 22 bases separating them. The CDR3 consists of 17 residues. Germline-derived CDR1 and CDR2 are MDHEN and SYDVKM. This chain's CDR3 is CASSLPAGGSNLDGYTF. The CDR3 nucleotides are TGTGCCAGCAGTTTACCCGCCGGGGGGAGCAATTTGGATGGCTACACCTTC.

This chain links TRBV5-4 with TRBJ2-3, with D maybe TRBD2 (6 bases). CDR1 and CDR2 (germline): SGHNT, YYREEE (reference sequence). This CDR3 is 15 amino acids long. Trimming cost V 4 bases and J 2 bases, with 14 bases left between them. CDR3 sequence (DNA): TGTGCCAGCAGCCTGGAGGGCGGAATCACAGATACGCAGTATTTT. As protein: CASSLEGGITDTQYF.

This chain uses TRBV28 with TRBJ1-2; the D gene is possibly TRBD1 (5 bases). The CDR3 spans 12 residues. CDR1 MDHEN and CDR2 SYDVKM come from the germline V gene. The ends were cut back, 8 bases at V and 4 bases at J, with 11 bases in the middle. This CDR3 reads CASGGTLYGYTF. CDR3 in DNA: TGTGCCAGCGGCGGGACTCTCTATGGCTACACCTTC.

The chain combines TRBV2 with TRBJ1-5; no clear D gene. The CDR3 length is 14 residues. The V end lost 4 bases, the J end lost 4 bases, and 11 bases lay between the germline ends. CDR1 is SNHLY, CDR2 FYNNEI, per germline. Here the CDR3 reads CASSAGLYNQPQHF. CDR3 sequence (DNA): TGTGCCAGCAGTGCCGGTCTGTATAATCAGCCCCAGCATTTT.

This clone was picked up a small number of times. The chain employs TRBV30 and TRBJ2-2, with TRBD2 matching over 12 bases. There are 16 residues in the CDR3. Trimming removed 3 bases from V and 6 bases from J; junction bases left unmatched: 8. Germline CDR1 reads GTSNPN; CDR2 reads SVGIG (reference sequence). CDR3 sequence (DNA): TGTGCCTGGAGCAACCCTAGCGGGGGGGAAGCCGGGGAGCTGTTTTTT. It yields the protein CAWSNPSGGEAGELFF. The variable domain in full, completed from reference TRBV30 and TRBJ2-2, reads SQTIHQWPATLVQPVGSPLSLECTVEGTSNPNLYWYRQAAGRGLQLLFYSVGIGQISSEVPQNLSASRPQDRQFILSSKKLLLSDSGFYLCAWSNPSGGEAGELFFGEGSRLTVL.

CDR3 loop: CASSSPQTSGRLGTDTQYF. As DNA, the CDR3 is TGTGCCAGCAGTTCCCCCCAGACTAGCGGGAGATTAGGGACAGATACGCAGTATTTT. The chain links TRBV28 to TRBJ2-3; 12 positions match TRBD2. Germline CDR1 is MDHEN and CDR2 is SYDVKM. The CDR3 is 19 residues long. V lost 4 bases, J lost 3 bases, and 14 bases stayed unmatched.

This chain connects TRBV7-2 to TRBJ2-1, with TRBD2 identical over 13 bases. Germline V gives CDR1 SGHTA, CDR2 FQGNSA. The J segment lost 8 bases and the V segment lost 6 bases, leaving 4 bases of the junction unmatched. This CDR3 has 14 residues. The CDR3 spells CASSGTSGIDEQFF. The CDR3 DNA reads TGTGCCAGCAGTGGGACTAGCGGGATCGATGAGCAGTTCTTC.

The rearrangement joins TRBV28 to TRBJ2-2; 7 nucleotides align to TRBD1. Germline V gene sequence: CDR1 MDHEN, CDR2 SYDVKM. The CDR3 totals 11 residues. The CDR3 sequence: CAVQGVGELFF. The CDR3 DNA is TGTGCAGTCCAGGGGGTCGGGGAGCTGTTTTTT.

This clone was counted a single time. The chain recombines TRBV6-9 with TRBJ2-7; D is possibly TRBD1 (6 bases). The germline V gene encodes CDR1 MNHGY and CDR2 SVAAGI. There are 15 residues in the CDR3. V shed 4 bases and J shed 3 bases, with 16 bases lying between them. CDR3 sequence: CASSFRWDTFYEQYF. The CDR3, as DNA: TGTGCCAGCAGTTTCCGATGGGACACCTTCTACGAGCAGTACTTC.

This chain links TRBV5-1 with TRBJ1-2; TRBD1 matches at 7 bases. CDR1 and CDR2 from the germline V gene are SGHRS and YFSETQ. J gave up 0 bases and V 3 bases, and 2 bases lay outside the gene matches. The CDR3 is made up of 14 amino acids. The CDR3: CASSSGQTNYGYTF. CDR3 nucleotides: TGCGCCAGCAGCTCGGGACAGACTAACTATGGCTACACCTTC.

CDR3 loop: CASSIWDSDYEQYF. The CDR3 DNA is TGTGCCAGTAGTATTTGGGACTCTGACTACGAGCAGTACTTC. J is TRBJ2-7 and V is TRBV19, with D perhaps TRBD2 (6 bases). Germline CDR1 is LNHDA and CDR2 is SQIVND (reference sequence). The CDR3 loop spans 14 amino acids. V lost 3 bases and J 3 bases, leaving 12 bases between the germline ends.

The genes are TRBV1 and TRBJ2-7; TRBD2 was called by the table and not checked on the DNA. TRBV1 is labeled a pseudogene. The CDR3 is made up of 13 amino acids. The CDR3 region is CTSSQDLKYEQYF. CDR3 DNA sequence: TGCACCAGCAGCCAAGACCTTAAATACGAGCAGTACTTC.

This clone was seen just once. The chain recombines TRBV16 with TRBJ1-5, with D possibly TRBD1 on 5 matching bases. Germline values: CDR1 KGHSY, CDR2 FQNENV. Trimming pared 2 bases from V and 7 bases from J, leaving 6 bases between. CDR3 size: 12 residues. The CDR3 protein is CASSQGGQPQHF. CDR3 bases: TGTGCCAGCAGCCAAGGGGGGCAGCCCCAGCATTTT. The variable domain in full, with the rest retrieved from reference TRBV16 and TRBJ1-5, is GEEVAQTPKHLVRGEGQKAKLYCAPIKGHSYVFWYQQVLKNEFKFLISFQNENVFDETGMPKERFSAKCLPNSPCSLEIQATKLEDSAVYFCASSQGGQPQHFGDGTRLSIL.